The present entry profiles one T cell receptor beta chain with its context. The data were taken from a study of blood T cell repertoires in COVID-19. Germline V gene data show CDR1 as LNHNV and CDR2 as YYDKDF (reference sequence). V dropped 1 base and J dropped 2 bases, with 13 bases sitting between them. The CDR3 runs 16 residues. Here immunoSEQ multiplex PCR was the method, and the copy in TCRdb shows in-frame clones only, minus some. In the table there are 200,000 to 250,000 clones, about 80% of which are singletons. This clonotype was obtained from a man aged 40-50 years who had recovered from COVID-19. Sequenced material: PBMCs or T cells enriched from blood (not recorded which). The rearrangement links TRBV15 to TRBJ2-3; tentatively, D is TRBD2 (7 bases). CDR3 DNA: TGTGCCACCAGCAGAGGGAGGGCGGGGGCCACAGATACGCAGTATTTT. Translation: CATSRGRAGATDTQYF.